The 9 T cell receptor beta chains presented below share a single source sample, sequenced in a study of blood T cell repertoires in COVID-19. Libraries were prepared by immunoSEQ multiplex PCR; TCRdb keeps only in-frame clonotypes and omits some of them. Among roughly 250,000 clones listed, 80% to 90% were seen once. The sequenced material came from PBMCs or T cells enriched from blood (not recorded which). The receptors stem from a woman between 18 and 29 years old who had recovered from COVID-19.

The V gene is TRBV5-4, the J gene TRBJ1-5; D unclear. The CDR3 is 15 amino acids. Trimming took 0 bases from V and 0 from J, leaving 7 bases between them. CDR1 is SGHNT, CDR2 YYREEE, per germline (reference sequence). The CDR3 DNA reads as TGTGCCAGCAGCTTGGACAGTGATAGCAATCAGCCCCAGCATTTT. Amino acids: CASSLDSDSNQPQHF. Using reference TRBV5-4 and TRBJ1-5 for the parts outside the CDR3, the full variable domain is ETGVTQSPTHLIKTRGQQVTLRCSSQSGHNTVSWYQQALGQGPQFIFQYYREEENGRGNFPPRFSGLQFPNYSSELNVNALELDDSALYLCASSLDSDSNQPQHFGDGTRLSIL.

The chain joins TRBV29-1 to TRBJ2-7; possible D gene TRBD2, 5 bases. This CDR3 comprises 11 residues. Germline CDR1 reads SQVTM; CDR2 reads ANQGSEA. The ends were cut back, 7 bases at V and 1 base at J, with 8 bases in the middle. CDR3 sequence (DNA): TGCAGCGCCGGGGTTTCCTACGAGCAGTACTTC. Protein product: CSAGVSYEQYF.

V is TRBV4-1 and J is TRBJ1-4; D may be TRBD1 (5 bases). This CDR3 spans 14 amino acids. Trimming stripped 2 bases from V and 4 bases from J, with 8 bases between. Germline CDR1 and CDR2: MGHRA and YSYEKL. CDR3 residues: CASSQLDSNEKLFF. Written as DNA, the CDR3 is TGCGCCAGCAGCCAACTCGACAGTAATGAAAAACTGTTTTTT.

CDR3 nucleotide sequence: TGCGCCAGCAGCCAAGACCGACAGGTTGAAGCTTTCTTT. Protein product: CASSQDRQVEAFF. The chain links TRBV4-1 to TRBJ1-1; weak D call: TRBD1 (6 bases). CDR3 length: 13 residues. CDR1 is MGHRA and CDR2 is YSYEKL in the germline V gene. V dropped 0 bases and J dropped 7 bases, with 9 bases sitting between them.

The chain couples TRBV28 to TRBJ1-2; 10 bases agree with TRBD1. V gave up 8 bases and J gave up 4 bases; unmatched junction bases: 7. Germline V gene lookup returns CDR1 MDHEN and CDR2 SYDVKM. This CDR3 spans 14 amino acids. The CDR3 DNA follows: TGTGCCAGCCGCCGGGACAGGGGTGTCTATGGCTACACCTTC. Translating gives CASRRDRGVYGYTF.

The rearrangement joins TRBV19 to TRBJ2-1, with TRBD1 matching over 10 bases. V was pared by 6 bases and J by 7 bases, with 12 bases of the junction left unmatched. Germline values: CDR1 LNHDA, CDR2 SQIVND (reference sequence). The CDR3 is made up of 16 amino acids. The chain's CDR3 is CASRGLKDRGWNEQFF. The CDR3 region has the DNA TGTGCCAGTAGAGGTTTAAAGGACAGGGGGTGGAATGAGCAGTTCTTC.

The genes are TRBV7-9 and TRBJ2-2; 10 bases agree with TRBD1. V shed 1 base and J 9 bases; nucleotides not matched to a gene: 8. There are 16 residues in the CDR3. Germline V gene lookup returns CDR1 SEHNR and CDR2 FQNEAQ (reference sequence). CDR3 nucleotides: TGTGCCAGCAGCTTAGTTGGGACAGGGGATCCCCGGGAGCTGTTTTTT. Amino acid sequence: CASSLVGTGDPRELFF.

The genes are TRBV5-1 and TRBJ1-1; 7 bases line up with TRBD1. Germline V CDR1 and CDR2: SGHRS, YFSETQ. The CDR3 has 12 residues. V shed 5 bases, J shed 7 bases, and the junction held 5 bases outside the gene matches. The CDR3 DNA is TGCGCCAGCAGAGGGACAGAAGATGAAGCTTTCTTT. The encoded protein is CASRGTEDEAFF.

The V gene is TRBV2, the J gene TRBJ2-5; TRBD2 agrees at 10 bases. This CDR3 has 14 residues. Germline V gene data show CDR1 as SNHLY and CDR2 as FYNNEI. V shed 6 bases, J shed 5 bases, and the junction held 6 bases outside the gene matches. Here the CDR3 reads CASRSSGGVETQYF. CDR3 in DNA: TGTGCCAGCAGGTCTAGCGGGGGTGTGGAGACCCAGTACTTC.